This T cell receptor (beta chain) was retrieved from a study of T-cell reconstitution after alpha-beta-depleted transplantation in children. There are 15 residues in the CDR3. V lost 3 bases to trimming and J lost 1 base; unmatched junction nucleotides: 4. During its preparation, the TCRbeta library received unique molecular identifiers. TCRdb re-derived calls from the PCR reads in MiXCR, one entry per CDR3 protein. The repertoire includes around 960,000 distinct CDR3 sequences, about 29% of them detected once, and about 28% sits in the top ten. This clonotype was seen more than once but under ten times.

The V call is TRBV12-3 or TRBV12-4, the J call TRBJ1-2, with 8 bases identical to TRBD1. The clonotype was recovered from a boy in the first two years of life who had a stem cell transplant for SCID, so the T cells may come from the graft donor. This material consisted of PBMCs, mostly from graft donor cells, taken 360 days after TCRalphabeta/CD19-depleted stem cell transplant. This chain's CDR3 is CASSLTGVRNYGYTF. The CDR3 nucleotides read TGTGCCAGCAGTTTGACAGGGGTTCGTAACTATGGCTACACCTTC.